What follows are 5 T cell receptor beta chains derived from one specimen sequenced in a study of shared clonotypes between healthy human individuals. The repertoire was sequenced with immunoSEQ multiplex PCR; TCRdb's copy has only in-frame clones and lacks some. The profile shows about 1.1 million clones, about 84% of them singletons. Sequencing was done on a sample of memory CD4+ T cells from PBMCs. Specified subset: CD45RA-negative fraction. The receptors stem from a man aged 18 to 30 in good health. Some clones in this sample may be carry-over from other donors' samples.

This clone showed up just once. The chain couples TRBV15 to TRBJ2-5; D is perhaps TRBD2 (6 bases). This CDR3 comprises 16 residues. CDR1 and CDR2 (germline): LNHNV, YYDKDF (reference sequence). Trimming took off 4 bases at V and 2 bases at J, with 17 bases between the two ends. The DNA of the CDR3 is TGTGCCACCAGCACCCGCCCCGGGACTCGGCAAGAGACCCAGTACTTC. This sequence encodes CATSTRPGTRQETQYF.

The chain employs TRBV7-8 and TRBJ2-1; D may be TRBD2 (6 bases). The CDR3 has 13 residues. CDR1 and CDR2 from the germline V gene are SGHVS and FQNEAQ. V was clipped by 8 bases and J by 1 base, with 9 bases between them. CDR3 sequence reads: CASARGSYNEQFF. CDR3 coding DNA: TGTGCCAGCGCCCGGGGGTCCTACAATGAGCAGTTCTTC.

The chain couples TRBV7-2 to TRBJ2-7, with a possible D match to TRBD1 (5 bases). The length of the CDR3 is 16 residues. Per germline, CDR1 SGHTA and CDR2 FQGNSA. The V gene lost 0 bases and the J gene lost 3 bases, with 15 bases spanning the gap. Here the CDR3 reads CASSLASSQGIYEQYF. CDR3 coding DNA: TGTGCCAGCAGCTTAGCTAGCAGCCAGGGCATCTACGAGCAGTACTTC.

This chain joins TRBV11-1 and TRBJ2-1; 9 bases line up with TRBD1. The CDR3 runs to 14 residues. J was trimmed by 6 bases and V by 5 bases; bases with no gene match: 5. The germline V gene encodes CDR1 SGHAT and CDR2 FQDESV (reference sequence). CDR3 protein: CASSTPGQGNEQFF. The CDR3 coding sequence is TGTGCCAGCAGCACACCGGGACAGGGCAATGAGCAGTTCTTC.

The chain combines TRBV18 with TRBJ2-1; 7 bases are a match to TRBD1. This CDR3 spans 17 amino acids. The germline V gene encodes CDR1 KGHSH and CDR2 LQKENI. V gave up 3 bases and J gave up 4 bases; unmatched junction bases: 12. The CDR3 nucleotides are TGTGCCAGCTCACCCCTAGCAGGGGGAACATGGTACAATGAGCAGTTCTTC. It codes for CASSPLAGGTWYNEQFF.